Below, one T cell receptor beta chain is given with its context. Its antigen is as yet unknown. Germline V lookup: CDR1 KGHSH, CDR2 LQKENI. The CDR3 spans 14 residues. V was pared by 2 bases and J by 0 bases, with 7 bases between. The data were produced by immunoSEQ multiplex PCR, yet TCRdb's version contains in-frame clones alone and is incomplete. The sample lists approximately 32,000 clones; roughly 88% were seen once. CFSE-dim autoproliferating and CFSE-high non-proliferating T cells from unstimulated culture were sequenced separately. Replicate wells were pooled after six to seven days of stimulus-free culture of roughly 5x10^7 CFSE-labeled PBMCs. PBMCs were labeled with roughly 0.46 uM CFSE and cultured without exogenous stimuli. These data are taken from a study of memory B cells and T cells in multiple sclerosis. Overall study results and limits: Clone-set sizes differed between compartments, so shared clonotype counts needed normalization.

The source material was PBMCs from blood kept in culture. J is TRBJ1-1 and V is TRBV18, with D possibly matching TRBD1 (5 bases). The clonotype comes from a human donor with multiple sclerosis. The CDR3 here is CASSPGGVNTEAFF. The CDR3 DNA sequence: TGTGCCAGCTCACCAGGGGGGGTGAACACTGAAGCTTTCTTT.